This T cell receptor (beta chain) was sequenced in a study of early T cells in non-severe SARS-CoV-2 infection listed by TCRdb under 2021. Background for the entire study: Because TCR sequencing relied on bulk RNA taken from unsorted whole blood, pairing of alpha and beta chains was not possible. Findings and caveats that apply to the study as a whole: VDJdb matching was skewed toward anti-spike CD8 responses and likely underestimated virus-specific expansions by missing private and CD4 specificities.

A case-control design nested within a healthcare worker cohort in London, UK, was used, with weekly nasopharyngeal swab PCR tests and blood sampling performed. Healthcare workers were recruited between 23 and 31 March 2020, during the week of the UK lockdown, and were followed weekly for up to about 15 weeks. In its sample, this clonotype was seen many times. What antigen it recognizes has not been identified. Base qualities are not at hand, and no much larger clone is one base apart. The library came from 5' RACE. TCRdb shows the sequencer as NextSeq 500. Unique molecular identifiers were attached to individual cDNA molecules in the TCR library protocol so that sequencing error and PCR bias could be corrected. Sequencing covered both TCR alpha and beta chains, and within each sample the abundances of alpha and beta sequences were tightly co-correlated. Per the source publication's procedure: Decombinator V4 was used to annotate TCR sequences for V gene, J gene and CDR3. Expanded TCRs were defined as changing significantly between any two time points under a Poisson model with p below 0.0001. TCR abundances were normalised to the total number of TCRs sequenced per sample and expressed as counts per million. VDJdb, accessed 1 November 2021, was searched for CMV, EBV and SARS-CoV-2 annotated TCRs, excluding TCRs annotated for multiple antigens. Through fastp at Q25 and MiXCR, TCRdb rebuilt clones from the public reads, retaining in-frame beta chains. Rows merge per CDR3 protein into single entries with the most common DNA and genes. TCRdb, rather than the study authors, made the V and J calls. The sample table lists over 50,000 distinct CDR3 sequences, around an eighth of them with a count of one. The ten largest clones capture 2.5% to 3% of the sample.

The sequence came from an adult who was a healthcare worker with PCR-confirmed SARS-CoV-2 infection or an uninfected control (not recorded which). Sequenced input: whole blood.

The nucleotides read TGCAGTGCTCAAGCTACACACAGGGGAGGGACTGAAGCTTTCTTT. Protein translation: CSAQATHRGGTEAFF. The chain uses TRBV20-1 and TRBJ1-1, and TRBD1 aligns with 7 junction nucleotides. For this chain, trimming is 5 bases at the V end and 5 bases at the J end, and the number of junction bases without a gene match is 14. As encoded in the germline V gene (reference sequence), CDR1 is DFQATT while CDR2 is SNEGSKA. The CDR3, from cysteine to phenylalanine, totals 15 residues. Left in the record is the CDR3 DNA by itself, 45 bases read in frame from the first base.